This TCR beta chain was sequenced during a study of blood T cell repertoires in COVID-19. Overall study context: Sites in the United States, Italy and Spain provided acute and convalescent COVID-19 samples.

Clinical histories supplied by participants themselves formed the basis of cohort assignment. Contact with a PCR-confirmed or clinician-diagnosed COVID-19 case occurred within 2 weeks of entry. Here immunoSEQ multiplex PCR was the method, and the copy in TCRdb shows in-frame clones only, minus some. The repertoire consists of 120,000 to 150,000 clones, with roughly 87% occurring once and the leading ten covering under 4.5%. The germline V gene has CDR1 SEHNR and CDR2 FQNEAQ (reference sequence). The CDR3 loop spans 16 amino acids. Losses at the gene ends were 6 bases for V and 3 bases for J; bases not matched to a gene: 12.

This chain connects TRBV7-9 to TRBJ1-2, with 8 bases that match TRBD1. This TCR was sampled from a middle-aged woman who had been exposed to COVID-19. The sample taken for sequencing was PBMCs or T cells enriched from blood (not recorded which). In nucleotides, the CDR3 is TGTGCCAGCAGTTATAGCACCCTGGACAGGGACTATGGCTACACCTTC. Translating gives CASSYSTLDRDYGYTF.